Listed here is a single T cell receptor beta chain. One base away lies a much larger clone, so this may be a sequencing read error. The data were taken from a study of breast tumors, draining lymph nodes, adjacent tissues. TCRdb used MiXCR to reprocess the multiplex PCR reads, holding one entry per CDR3 protein. The profile shows around 130,000 distinct CDR3 sequences, 21% of them singletons. V lost 10 bases to trimming and J lost 4 bases, with 15 bases between them. Germline V gene lookup returns CDR1 SGHDT and CDR2 YYEEEE. CDR3 size: 12 residues. Breast cancer patients provided tissue from their axillary draining lymph nodes.

This sequence originates from a female donor with breast cancer. Some clones in this sample may be carry-over from other donors' samples. Sequenced material: axillary lymph node tissue. The chain couples TRBV5-6 to TRBJ2-7; D uncertain. The CDR3 nucleotides read TGTGCCGGCACTAACCGGCGGTACGAGCAGTACTTC. It yields the protein CAGTNRRYEQYF.